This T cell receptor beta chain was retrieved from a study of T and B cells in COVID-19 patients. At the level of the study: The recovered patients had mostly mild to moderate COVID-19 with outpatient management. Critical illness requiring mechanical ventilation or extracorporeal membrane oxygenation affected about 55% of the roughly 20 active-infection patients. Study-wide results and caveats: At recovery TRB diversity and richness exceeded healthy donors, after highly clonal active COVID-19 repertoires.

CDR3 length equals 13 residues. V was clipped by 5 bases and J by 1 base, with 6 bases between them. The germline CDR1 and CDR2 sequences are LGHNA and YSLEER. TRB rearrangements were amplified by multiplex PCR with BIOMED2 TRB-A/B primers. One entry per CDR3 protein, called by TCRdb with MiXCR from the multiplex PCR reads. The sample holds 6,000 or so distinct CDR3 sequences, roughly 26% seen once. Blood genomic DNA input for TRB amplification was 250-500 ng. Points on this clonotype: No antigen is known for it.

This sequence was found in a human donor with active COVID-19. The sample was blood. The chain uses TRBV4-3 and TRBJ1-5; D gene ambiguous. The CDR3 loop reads CASSERSNQPQHF. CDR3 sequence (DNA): TGCGCCAGCAGCGAACGGAGCAATCAGCCCCAGCATTTT.